This paragraph reports one TCR beta chain. The data were obtained in a study of cytomegalovirus exposure and HLA in healthy donors. Trimming removed 1 base from V and 8 bases from J, with 11 bases in between. CDR3 length equals 13 residues. In germline, CDR1 is LNHDA, CDR2 SQIVND (reference sequence). This PCR relied on a set of 60 Vbeta primers and 13 Jbeta primers. The table came from immunoSEQ multiplex PCR; TCRdb's copy has only in-frame clones and leaves some out. The sample yields 150,000 to 200,000 clones, 55% to 80% seen once. V is TRBV19 and J is TRBJ1-2; D gene uncertain. The specimen sequenced was PBMCs. The receptor's source is a woman in her late teens or twenties in good health and CMV-seropositive. Written as DNA, the CDR3 is TGTGCCAGTAGTATAGGCGCATTCCGGGGCTACACCTTC. Protein product: CASSIGAFRGYTF.